This section outlines one T cell receptor (beta chain) sequence together with its context. These data are taken from a study of blood T cell repertoires in COVID-19. The method was immunoSEQ multiplex PCR; TCRdb's version includes in-frame clones alone and lacks a portion of them. Among some 100,000 clones listed, roughly 86% were seen once. Germline V gives CDR1 SGHDT, CDR2 YYEEEE. V shed 4 bases, J shed 4 bases, and the junction held 20 bases outside the gene matches. The length of the CDR3 is 19 residues. This TCR was recovered from a man aged 45-65 years with acute or convalescent COVID-19. The chain joins TRBV5-6 to TRBJ1-2, with 9 bases that match TRBD1. The specimen sequenced was peripheral blood. The CDR3 loop is CASSPRRRDRVPLGYGYTF. CDR3 coding DNA: TGTGCCAGCAGCCCCCGGCGGCGGGACAGGGTGCCACTGGGCTATGGCTACACCTTC. The full variable domain, its missing parts supplied by reference TRBV5-6 and TRBJ1-2, is DAGVTQSPTHLIKTRGQQVTLRCSPKSGHDTVSWYQQALGQGPQFIFQYYEEEERQRGNFPDRFSGHQFPNYSSELNVNALLLGDSALYLCASSPRRRDRVPLGYGYTFGSGTRLTVV.